This TCR beta chain was captured in a study of T cell responses to AZD1222 COVID-19 vaccine. Whole-study findings and limits: Following two doses of AZD1222, Spike-specific TCR breadth and depth rose.

Some clones are missing from TCRdb's copy, which holds only in-frame ones; the method was immunoSEQ multiplex PCR. The sample lists about 270,000 clones, 90% to 95% occurring once. In regard to this clone: The antigen remains unidentified.

CDR3 length: 12 residues. V lost 5 bases and J lost 5, with 10 bases in between. CDR1 and CDR2 from the germline V gene are MDHEN and SYDVKM. This receptor was obtained from an adult who received the AZD1222 COVID-19 vaccine. The source was peripheral blood, collected 28 days after the second AZD1222 dose. The genes are TRBV28 and TRBJ2-7, with unresolved D. The CDR3 nucleotides are TGTGCCAGCAGTCGAAAGGTCCACGAGCAGTACTTC. Translation gives CASSRKVHEQYF.